This T cell receptor beta chain was identified in a study of blood T cell repertoires in COVID-19. As for the study in general: Collection of acute and convalescent COVID-19 samples took place in the United States, Italy and Spain. PBMCs, B-cell-depleted T cells, or T cells provided the cDNA or gDNA that made up the material.

Deletions cut 1 base from V and 3 bases from J, with 18 bases between. CDR1 is SGHDN, CDR2 FVKESK, per germline. This CDR3 spans 17 amino acids. In the authors' workflow: Reference gene primer amplification gave nucleated cell count estimates. Assay: immunoSEQ multiplex PCR; the TCRdb copy retains only in-frame clones and omits some. The V and J calls and the clone size are those of that table, but D and trimming were determined from the DNA. The table lists approximately 190,000 clones, roughly 80% of them singletons, with around 14% in the top ten. This chain connects TRBV14 to TRBJ1-1, with D perhaps TRBD1 (6 bases). This clonotype was sampled from a man aged 25-45 years with active or convalescent COVID-19. Sequenced sample: peripheral blood. The CDR3: CASSQVAWTASYTEAFF. The CDR3 DNA sequence: TGTGCCAGCAGCCAAGTCGCTTGGACAGCCTCGTACACTGAAGCTTTCTTT.